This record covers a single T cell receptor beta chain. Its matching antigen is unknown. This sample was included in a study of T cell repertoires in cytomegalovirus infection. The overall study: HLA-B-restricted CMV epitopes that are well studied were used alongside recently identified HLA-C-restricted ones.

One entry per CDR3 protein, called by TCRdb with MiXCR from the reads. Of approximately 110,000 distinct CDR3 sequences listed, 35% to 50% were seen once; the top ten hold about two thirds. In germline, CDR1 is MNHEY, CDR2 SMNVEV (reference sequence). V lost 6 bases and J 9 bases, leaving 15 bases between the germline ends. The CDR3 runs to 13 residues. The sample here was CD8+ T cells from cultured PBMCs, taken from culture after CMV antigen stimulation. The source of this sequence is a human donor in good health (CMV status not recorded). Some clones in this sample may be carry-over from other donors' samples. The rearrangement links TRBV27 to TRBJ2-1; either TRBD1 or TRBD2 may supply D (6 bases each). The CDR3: CASRNRAEGEQFF. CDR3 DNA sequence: TGTGCCAGCAGGAACAGGGCGGAGGGTGAGCAGTTCTTC.